Listed here is a single T cell receptor (beta chain). The antigen is unknown. The junction does not match germline at one end; this may be a read error. As defined, naive CD8 cells were CD45RO-negative and positively selected for CCR7, with terminally differentiated effector memory CD45RA+ cells excluded. As originally analysed: Junction-only immunoSEQ data arrived without quality scores, meaning filtering differed. Produced via immunoSEQ multiplex PCR; TCRdb's table is partial and in-frame only. From that table come the V and J calls and clone size; the DNA was used to work out D and trimming. The repertoire holds approximately 2,200,000 clones, with approximately 94% as singletons. The CDR3 runs 13 residues. Germline CDR1 reads SGHTA; CDR2 reads FQGNSA. This sample was included in a study of shared clonotypes between healthy human individuals. At the level of the study: Serving as donors were a couple of women and three men, whose ages spanned 18 to 49. Overall study findings and caveats: Only a few donors were included, so the genetic and exposure-history diversity represented was limited.

Sequencing was done on a sample of naive CD8+ T cells from PBMCs. This chain joins TRBV7-2 and TRBJ2-7; D possibly corresponds to TRBD2 (6 bases). The TCR originated in a man aged 18 to 29 in good health. Some clones in this sample may be carry-over from other donors' samples. The DNA for the CDR3 is TGTGCCAGCAGCTTTGGAGGGATCTACGAGCAATACTTC. This codes for CASSFGGIYEQYF. Looking up the rest from reference TRBV7-2 and TRBJ2-7 gives the full variable domain: GAGVSQSPSNKVTEKGKDVELRCDPISGHTALYWYRQSLGQGLEFLIYFQGNSAPDKSGLPSDRFSAERTGGSVSTLTIQRTQQEDSAVYLCASSFGGIYEQYFGPGTRLTVT.